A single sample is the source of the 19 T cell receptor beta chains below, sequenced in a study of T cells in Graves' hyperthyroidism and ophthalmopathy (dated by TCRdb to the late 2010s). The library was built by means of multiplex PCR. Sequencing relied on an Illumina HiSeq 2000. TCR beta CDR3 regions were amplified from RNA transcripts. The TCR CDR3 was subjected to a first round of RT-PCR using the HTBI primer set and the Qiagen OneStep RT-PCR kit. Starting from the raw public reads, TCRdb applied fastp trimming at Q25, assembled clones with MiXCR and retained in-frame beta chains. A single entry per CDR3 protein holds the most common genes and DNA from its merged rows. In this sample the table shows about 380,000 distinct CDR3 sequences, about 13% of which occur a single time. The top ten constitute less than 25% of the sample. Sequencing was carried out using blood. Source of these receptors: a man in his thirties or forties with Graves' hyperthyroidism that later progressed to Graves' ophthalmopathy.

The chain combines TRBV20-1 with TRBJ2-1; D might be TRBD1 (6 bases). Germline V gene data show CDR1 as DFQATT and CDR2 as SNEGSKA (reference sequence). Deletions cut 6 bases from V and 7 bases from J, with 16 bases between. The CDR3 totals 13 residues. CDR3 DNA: TGCAGTGCCAGCTTTAACAGGGAAAATGAGCAGTTCTTC. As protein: CSASFNRENEQFF.

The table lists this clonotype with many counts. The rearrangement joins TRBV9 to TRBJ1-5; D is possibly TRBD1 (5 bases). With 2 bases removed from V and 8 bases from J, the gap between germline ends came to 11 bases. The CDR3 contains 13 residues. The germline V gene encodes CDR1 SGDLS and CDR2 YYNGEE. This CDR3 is CASSVRVGEPQHF. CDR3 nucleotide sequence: TGTGCCAGCAGCGTCAGGGTTGGGGAGCCCCAGCATTTT.

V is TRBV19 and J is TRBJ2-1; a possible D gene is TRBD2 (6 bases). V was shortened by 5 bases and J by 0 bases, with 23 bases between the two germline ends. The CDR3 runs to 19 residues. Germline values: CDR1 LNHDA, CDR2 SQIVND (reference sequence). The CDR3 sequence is CASSGGSTNPRLSYNEQFF. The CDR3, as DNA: TGTGCCAGTAGTGGGGGGTCGACTAATCCGAGACTCTCCTACAATGAGCAGTTCTTC.

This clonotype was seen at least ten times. CDR3 region: CASREGQGHTEAFF. The DNA of the CDR3 is TGTGCCAGCAGGGAAGGACAGGGACACACTGAAGCTTTCTTT. This chain connects TRBV11-2 to TRBJ1-1, with 8 bases aligning to TRBD1. CDR3 length equals 14 residues. Germline-derived CDR1 and CDR2 are SGHAT and FQNNGV. V was clipped by 6 bases and J by 3 bases; unmatched bases: 6. Full variable domain (missing parts from reference TRBV11-2 and TRBJ1-1): EAGVAQSPRYKIIEKRQSVAFWCNPISGHATLYWYQQILGQGPKLLIQFQNNGVVDDSQLPKDRFSAERLKGVDSTLKIQPAKLEDSAVYLCASREGQGHTEAFFGQGTRLTVV.

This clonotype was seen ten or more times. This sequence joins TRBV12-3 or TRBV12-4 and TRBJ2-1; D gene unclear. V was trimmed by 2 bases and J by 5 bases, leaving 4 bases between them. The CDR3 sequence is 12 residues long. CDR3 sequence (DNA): TGTGCCAGCAGTTTAATCGACAATGAGCAGTTCTTC. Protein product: CASSLIDNEQFF.

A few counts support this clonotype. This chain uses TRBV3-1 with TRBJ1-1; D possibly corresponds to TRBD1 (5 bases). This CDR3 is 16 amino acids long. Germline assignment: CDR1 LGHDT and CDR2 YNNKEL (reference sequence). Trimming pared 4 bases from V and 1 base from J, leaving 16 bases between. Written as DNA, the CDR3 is TGTGCCAGCAGCCTTGGGGGTGGGTGGCCGAACACTGAAGCTTTCTTT. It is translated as CASSLGGGWPNTEAFF.

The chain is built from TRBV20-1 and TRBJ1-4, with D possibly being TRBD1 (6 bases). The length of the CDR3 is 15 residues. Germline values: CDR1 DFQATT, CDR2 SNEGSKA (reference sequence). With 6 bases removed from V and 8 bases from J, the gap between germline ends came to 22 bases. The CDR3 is CSAPSHDRPSEKLFF. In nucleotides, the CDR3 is TGCAGTGCACCTAGTCATGACAGGCCATCCGAAAAACTGTTTTTT.

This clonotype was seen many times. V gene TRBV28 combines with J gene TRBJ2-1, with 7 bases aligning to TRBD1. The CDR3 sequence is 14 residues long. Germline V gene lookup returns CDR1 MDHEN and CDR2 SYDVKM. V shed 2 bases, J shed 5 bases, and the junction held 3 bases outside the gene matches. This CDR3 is CASSLPQGNNEQFF. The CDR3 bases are TGTGCCAGCAGTTTACCACAGGGGAACAATGAGCAGTTCTTC. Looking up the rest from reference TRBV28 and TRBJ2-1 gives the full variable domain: DVKVTQSSRYLVKRTGEKVFLECVQDMDHENMFWYRQDPGLGLRLIYFSYDVKMKEKGDIPEGYSVSREKKERFSLILESASTNQTSMYLCASSLPQGNNEQFFGPGTRLTVL.

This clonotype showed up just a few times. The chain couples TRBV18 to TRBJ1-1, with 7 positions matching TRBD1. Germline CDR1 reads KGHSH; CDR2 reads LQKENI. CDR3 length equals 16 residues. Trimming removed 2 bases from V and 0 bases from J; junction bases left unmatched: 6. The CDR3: CASSPGQGDMNTEAFF. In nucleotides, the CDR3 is TGTGCCAGCTCACCAGGGCAGGGGGATATGAACACTGAAGCTTTCTTT.

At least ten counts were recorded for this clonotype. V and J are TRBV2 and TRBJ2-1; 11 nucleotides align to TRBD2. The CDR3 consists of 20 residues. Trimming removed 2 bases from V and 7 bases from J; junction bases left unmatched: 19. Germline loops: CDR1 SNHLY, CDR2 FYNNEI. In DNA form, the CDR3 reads TGTGCCAGCAGTGAAATGGGTCACTGGGTGCAACTAGCGGGGGATAATGAGCAGTTCTTC. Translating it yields CASSEMGHWVQLAGDNEQFF. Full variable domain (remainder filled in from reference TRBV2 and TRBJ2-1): EPEVTQTPSHQVTQMGQEVILRCVPISNHLYFYWYRQILGQKVEFLVSFYNNEISEKSEIFDDQFSVERPDGSNFTLKIRSTKLEDSAMYFCASSEMGHWVQLAGDNEQFFGPGTRLTVL.

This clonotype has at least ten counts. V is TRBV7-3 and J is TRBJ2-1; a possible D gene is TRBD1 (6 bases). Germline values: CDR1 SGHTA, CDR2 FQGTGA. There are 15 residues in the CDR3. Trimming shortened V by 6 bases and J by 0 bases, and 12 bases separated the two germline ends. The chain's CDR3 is CASRLGQSSYNEQFF. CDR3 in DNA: TGTGCCAGCAGATTAGGACAGAGCTCCTACAATGAGCAGTTCTTC.

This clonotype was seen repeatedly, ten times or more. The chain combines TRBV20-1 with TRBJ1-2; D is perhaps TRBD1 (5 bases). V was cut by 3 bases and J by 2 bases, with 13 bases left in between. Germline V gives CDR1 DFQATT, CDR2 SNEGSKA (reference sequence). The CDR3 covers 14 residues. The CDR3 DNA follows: TGCAGTGCTAGTTTCTACAGGAGGAACTATGGCTACACCTTC. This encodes CSASFYRRNYGYTF.

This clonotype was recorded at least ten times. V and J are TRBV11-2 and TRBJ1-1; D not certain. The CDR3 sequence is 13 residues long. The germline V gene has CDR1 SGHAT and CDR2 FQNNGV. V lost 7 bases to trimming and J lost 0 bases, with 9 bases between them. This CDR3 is CASKTTMNTEAFF. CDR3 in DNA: TGTGCCAGCAAGACAACCATGAACACTGAAGCTTTCTTT.

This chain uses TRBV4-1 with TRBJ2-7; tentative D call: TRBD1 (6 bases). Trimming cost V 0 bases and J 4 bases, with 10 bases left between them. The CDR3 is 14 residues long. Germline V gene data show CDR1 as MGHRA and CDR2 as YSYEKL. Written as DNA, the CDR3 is TGCGCCAGCAGCCAAGATGTCAGGGGTTACGAGCAGTACTTC. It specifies CASSQDVRGYEQYF.

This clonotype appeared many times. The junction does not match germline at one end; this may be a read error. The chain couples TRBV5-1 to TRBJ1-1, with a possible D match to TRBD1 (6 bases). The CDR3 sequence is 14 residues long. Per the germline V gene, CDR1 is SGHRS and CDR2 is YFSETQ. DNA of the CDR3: TGTGCCAGCAGCTTAGGGGGGGGGTACACTGAAGCTTTCTTT. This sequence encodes CASSLGGGYTEAFF.

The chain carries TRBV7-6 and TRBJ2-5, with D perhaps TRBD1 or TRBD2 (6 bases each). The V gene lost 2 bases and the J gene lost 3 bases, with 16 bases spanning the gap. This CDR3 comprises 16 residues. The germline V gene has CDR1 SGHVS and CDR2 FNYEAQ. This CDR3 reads CASSLTVGGREETQYF. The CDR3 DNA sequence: TGTGCCAGCAGCTTAACCGTCGGGGGCAGGGAAGAGACCCAGTACTTC.

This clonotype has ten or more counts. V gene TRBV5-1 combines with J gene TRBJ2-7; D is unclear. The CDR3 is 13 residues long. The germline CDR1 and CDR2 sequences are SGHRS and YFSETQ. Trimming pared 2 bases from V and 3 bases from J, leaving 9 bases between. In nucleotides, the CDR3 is TGCGCCAGCAGCTTCAAGGCGTTCTACGAGCAGTACTTC. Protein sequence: CASSFKAFYEQYF.

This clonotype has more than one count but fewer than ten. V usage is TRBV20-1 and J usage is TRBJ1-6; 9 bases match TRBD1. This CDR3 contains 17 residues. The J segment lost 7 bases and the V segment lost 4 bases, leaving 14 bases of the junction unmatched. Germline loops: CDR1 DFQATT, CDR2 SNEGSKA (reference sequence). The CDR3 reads CSATETGTGIRNSPLHF. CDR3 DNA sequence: TGCAGTGCTACGGAAACCGGGACAGGGATTCGGAATTCACCCCTCCACTTT.

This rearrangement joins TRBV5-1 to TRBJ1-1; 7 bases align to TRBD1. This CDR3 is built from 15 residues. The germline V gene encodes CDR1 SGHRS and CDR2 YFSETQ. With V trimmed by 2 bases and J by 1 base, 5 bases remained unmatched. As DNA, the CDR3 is TGCGCCAGCAGCTTTGCTGGACAGGCGAACACTGAAGCTTTCTTT. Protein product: CASSFAGQANTEAFF.